This entry features one T cell receptor beta chain sequence. The sample originates from a study of regulatory T cells in long-lasting Graves disease. This CDR3 is built from 20 residues. Germline CDR1 reads SGDLS; CDR2 reads YYNGEE. J lost 2 bases, V lost 0 bases, and 12 bases had no gene match. Time point in this sample: newly diagnosed GD, antithyroid drugs for less than 3 months. PBMCs provided the RNA from which the TCR library was made. Library construction for TCR beta used iRepertoire HTBI primers and Arm-PCR of CDR3 regions. TCRdb re-analysed the multiplex PCR reads in MiXCR, keeping a single row per CDR3 protein. This table holds 400,000 to 500,000 distinct CDR3 sequences, over 15% found once. These data also featured in a second study, about T cells in Graves' hyperthyroidism and ophthalmopathy.

Source: peripheral blood mononuclear cells (PBMCs), taken at new diagnosis, from a patient treated with antithyroid drugs. The chain couples TRBV9 to TRBJ2-1, with TRBD2 identical over 12 bases. The clonotype originates from a woman under 30 with Graves disease. The CDR3 bases are TGTGCCAGCAGCGTAGGATTGACTAGCGGGAGAGGAGGGACCTACAATGAGCAGTTCTTC. Translated: CASSVGLTSGRGGTYNEQFF.